One sample yielded the 13 T cell receptor beta chains listed below, sequenced in a study of cytomegalovirus exposure and HLA in healthy donors. Primers for the PCR totalled 60 Vbeta and 13 Jbeta. The data were produced by immunoSEQ multiplex PCR, yet TCRdb's version contains in-frame clones alone and is incomplete. The sample comprises some 75,000 clones, around 76% of which are singletons, and approximately 5.6% rests with the top ten. The sequenced sample consisted of PBMCs. All receptors derive from a man aged 18 to 35 in good health and CMV-seropositive.

The chain carries TRBV15 and TRBJ1-3; D gene uncertain. V lost 4 bases and J lost 5, with 9 bases in between. Germline V lookup: CDR1 LNHNV, CDR2 YYDKDF (reference sequence). This CDR3 is 13 amino acids long. CDR3 in DNA: TGTGCCACCAGCAATTCCCTTCGAAACACCATATATTTT. Translation: CATSNSLRNTIYF.

This clone appeared a few times. The rearrangement uses TRBV6-1 and TRBJ2-1; perhaps TRBD1 as D (6 bases). CDR1 MNHNS and CDR2 SASEGT come from the germline V gene. Trimming cost V 4 bases and J 6 bases, with 13 bases left between them. This CDR3 is built from 14 residues. This chain's CDR3 is CASSVGAGGNEQFF. The CDR3 bases are TGTGCCAGCAGTGTGGGGGCTGGCGGCAATGAGCAGTTCTTC.

The rearrangement uses TRBV5-4 and TRBJ1-2; the match to TRBD1 covers 9 bases. CDR1 is SGHNT, CDR2 YYREEE, per germline (reference sequence). The CDR3 runs to 16 residues. Trimming removed 0 bases from V and 5 bases from J; junction bases left unmatched: 8. The CDR3 nucleotides are TGTGCCAGCAGCTTGGGTACAGGGGGCGCATGGTATGGCTACACCTTC. Residues: CASSLGTGGAWYGYTF. The entire variable domain, with the rest obtained from reference TRBV5-4 and TRBJ1-2, is as follows: ETGVTQSPTHLIKTRGQQVTLRCSSQSGHNTVSWYQQALGQGPQFIFQYYREEENGRGNFPPRFSGLQFPNYSSELNVNALELDDSALYLCASSLGTGGAWYGYTFGSGTRLTVV.

The chain carries TRBV4-1 and TRBJ2-7; TRBD2 matches 12 bases. The CDR3 spans 18 residues. Germline loops: CDR1 MGHRA, CDR2 YSYEKL. The junction had 8 bases not matched to a gene; V was cut back by 0 bases and J by 2 bases. As DNA, the CDR3 is TGCGCCAGCAGCCAAGAGTCTAGCGGGAGGGCCCTTGCCTACGAGCAGTACTTC. Translating it yields CASSQESSGRALAYEQYF.

The rearrangement uses TRBV6-1 and TRBJ2-7; 7 bases fit TRBD1. The V gene's germline CDR1 is MNHNS and CDR2 SASEGT. Unmatched junction bases numbered 5, after V lost 7 bases and J lost 2 bases. The CDR3 is 13 residues long. CDR3 in DNA: TGTGCCAGCATCAGGGACAGCGCCTACGAGCAGTACTTC. This gives the protein CASIRDSAYEQYF.

The chain couples TRBV29-1 to TRBJ2-7, with TRBD2 matching over 10 bases. Trimming cost V 7 bases and J 3 bases; bases outside gene matches: 3. The CDR3 runs to 12 residues. Looked up from germline, CDR1 is SQVTM and CDR2 is ANQGSEA. CDR3 protein: CSARTSGYEQYF. CDR3 sequence (DNA): TGCAGCGCTCGGACTAGCGGCTACGAGCAGTACTTC.

In its sample, this clone was seen a few times. V and J are TRBV2 and TRBJ1-5; no clear D. CDR1 SNHLY and CDR2 FYNNEI come from the germline V gene. The CDR3 spans 13 residues. V lost 8 bases and J lost 4, with 12 bases in between. The DNA of the CDR3 is TGTGCCAGCGGTGGGCAGTTAAATCAGCCCCAGCATTTT. It translates to CASGGQLNQPQHF.

With respect to this clone: This CDR3 is also generated by other DNA sequences in the sample. The chain joins TRBV18 to TRBJ1-1; unclear D gene. V dropped 3 bases and J dropped 2 bases, with 7 bases sitting between them. This CDR3 comprises 13 residues. The germline CDR1 and CDR2 sequences are KGHSH and LQKENI. This chain's CDR3 is CASSPAGNTEAFF. The CDR3 bases are TGTGCCAGCTCACCCGCAGGAAACACTGAAGCTTTCTTT.

As regards this clone: The junction does not match germline at one end; this may be a read error. This sequence joins TRBV13 and TRBJ2-1, with 11 positions matching TRBD2. Germline V CDR1 and CDR2: PRHDT, FYEKMQ (reference sequence). The CDR3 covers 14 residues. DNA of the CDR3: TGTGCCAGCAGCTCGGGACTAGCGGAAGCGCCCAGCATCTTC. Protein: CASSSGLAEAPSIF.

The chain uses TRBV7-9 and TRBJ2-1, with D tentatively TRBD2 (6 bases). V lost 5 bases and J lost 6, with 11 bases in between. This CDR3 spans 13 amino acids. Germline CDR1 and CDR2: SEHNR and FQNEAQ (reference sequence). Written as DNA, the CDR3 is TGTGCCAGCAGCCAAGGACTACTCAATGAGCAGTTCTTC. Protein product: CASSQGLLNEQFF.

This chain uses TRBV4-1 with TRBJ1-1, with D tentatively TRBD1 (6 bases). This CDR3 is 17 amino acids long. V was shortened by 0 bases and J by 4 bases, with 18 bases between the two germline ends. Germline CDR1 reads MGHRA; CDR2 reads YSYEKL. This CDR3 is CASSQEATGLVVTEAFF. The CDR3 DNA follows: TGCGCCAGCAGCCAAGAAGCAACAGGGCTCGTCGTCACTGAAGCTTTCTTT.

Only a few counts were recorded for this clone. The J gene is TRBJ1-4, the V gene TRBV6-1; D is possibly TRBD1 (5 bases). CDR1 MNHNS and CDR2 SASEGT come from the germline V gene. Trimming took 1 base from V and 3 from J, leaving 9 bases between them. This CDR3 region has 15 residues. As DNA, the CDR3 is TGTGCCAGCAGTGAAGGCGGGGCAGCTAATGAAAAACTGTTTTTT. It yields the protein CASSEGGAANEKLFF.

The chain joins TRBV6-5 to TRBJ2-7; a weak D match, TRBD1 (6 bases). In germline, CDR1 is MNHEY, CDR2 SVGAGI. With 7 bases removed from V and 2 bases from J, the gap between germline ends came to 12 bases. CDR3 length: 13 residues. CDR3 sequence: CASTKGHTYEQYF. CDR3 coding DNA: TGTGCCAGCACCAAGGGACATACCTACGAGCAGTACTTC.